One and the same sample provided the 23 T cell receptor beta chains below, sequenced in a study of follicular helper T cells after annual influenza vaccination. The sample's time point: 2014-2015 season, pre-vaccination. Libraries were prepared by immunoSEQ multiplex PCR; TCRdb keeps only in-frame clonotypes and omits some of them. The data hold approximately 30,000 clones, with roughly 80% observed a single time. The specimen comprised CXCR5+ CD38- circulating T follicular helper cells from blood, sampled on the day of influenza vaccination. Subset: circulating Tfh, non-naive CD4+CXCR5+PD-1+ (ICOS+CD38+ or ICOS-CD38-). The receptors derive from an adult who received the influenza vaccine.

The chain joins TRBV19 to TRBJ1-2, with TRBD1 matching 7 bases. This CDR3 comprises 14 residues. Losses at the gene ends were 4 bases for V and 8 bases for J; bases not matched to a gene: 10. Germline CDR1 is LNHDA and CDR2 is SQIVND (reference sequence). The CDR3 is CASSTNDRAVGYTF. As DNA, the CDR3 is TGTGCCAGTAGTACCAACGACAGGGCGGTCGGCTACACCTTC.

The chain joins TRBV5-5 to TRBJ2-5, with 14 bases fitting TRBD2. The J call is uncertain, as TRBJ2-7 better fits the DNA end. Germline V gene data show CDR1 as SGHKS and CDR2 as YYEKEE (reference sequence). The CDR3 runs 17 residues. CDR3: CASSSGTSGSKIYEQYF. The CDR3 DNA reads TGTGCCAGCAGCTCCGGGACTAGCGGGAGCAAAATTTACGAGCAGTACTTC.

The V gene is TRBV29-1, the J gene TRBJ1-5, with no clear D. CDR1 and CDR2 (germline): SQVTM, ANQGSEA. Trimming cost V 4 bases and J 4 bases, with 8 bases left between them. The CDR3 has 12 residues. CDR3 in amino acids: CSVAGLNQPQHF. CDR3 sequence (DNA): TGCAGCGTTGCAGGACTTAATCAGCCCCAGCATTTT.

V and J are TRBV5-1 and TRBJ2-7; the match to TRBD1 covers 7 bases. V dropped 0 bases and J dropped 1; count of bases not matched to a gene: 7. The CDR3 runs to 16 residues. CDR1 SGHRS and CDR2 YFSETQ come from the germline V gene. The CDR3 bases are TGCGCCAGCAGCTTGGCCGAACAGGGGCATTCCTACGAGCAGTACTTC. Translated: CASSLAEQGHSYEQYF.

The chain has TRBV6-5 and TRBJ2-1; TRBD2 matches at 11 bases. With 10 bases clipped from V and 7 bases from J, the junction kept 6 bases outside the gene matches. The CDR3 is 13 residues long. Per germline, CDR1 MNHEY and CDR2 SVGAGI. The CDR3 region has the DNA TGTGCCACCCTAGCGGGAGGCCGGAATGAGCAGTTCTTC. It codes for CATLAGGRNEQFF.

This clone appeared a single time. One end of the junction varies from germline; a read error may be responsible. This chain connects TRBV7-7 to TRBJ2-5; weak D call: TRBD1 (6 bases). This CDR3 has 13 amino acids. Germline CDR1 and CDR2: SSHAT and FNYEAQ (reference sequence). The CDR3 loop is CASSWTVQETQYF. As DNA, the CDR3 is TGTGCTAGCAGCTGGACAGTTCAAGAGACCCAGTACTTC.

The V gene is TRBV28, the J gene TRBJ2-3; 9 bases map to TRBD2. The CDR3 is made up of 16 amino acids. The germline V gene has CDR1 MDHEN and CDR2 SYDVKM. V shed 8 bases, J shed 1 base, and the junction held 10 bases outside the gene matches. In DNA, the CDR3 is TGTGCCAGCCCGAGATCCCTAGCGGGACGCACAGATACGCAGTATTTT. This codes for CASPRSLAGRTDTQYF.

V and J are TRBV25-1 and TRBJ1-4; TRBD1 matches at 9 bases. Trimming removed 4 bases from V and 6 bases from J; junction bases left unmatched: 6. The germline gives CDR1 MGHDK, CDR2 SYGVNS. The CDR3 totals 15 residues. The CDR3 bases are TGTGCCAGCAGTGTTAGCTGGACAGGGGATGAAAAACTGTTTTTT. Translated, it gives CASSVSWTGDEKLFF.

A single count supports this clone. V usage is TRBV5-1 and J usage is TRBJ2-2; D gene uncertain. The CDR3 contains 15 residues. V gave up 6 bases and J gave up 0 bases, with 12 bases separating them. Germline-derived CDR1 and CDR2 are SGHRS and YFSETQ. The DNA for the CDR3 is TGCGCCAGCACCTCTGTGAGCGCGAACACCGGGGAGCTGTTTTTT. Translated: CASTSVSANTGELFF. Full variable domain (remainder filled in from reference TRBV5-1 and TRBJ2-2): KAGVTQTPRYLIKTRGQQVTLSCSPISGHRSVSWYQQTPGQGLQFLFEYFSETQRNKGNFPGRFSGRQFSNSRSEMNVSTLELGDSALYLCASTSVSANTGELFFGEGSRLTVL.

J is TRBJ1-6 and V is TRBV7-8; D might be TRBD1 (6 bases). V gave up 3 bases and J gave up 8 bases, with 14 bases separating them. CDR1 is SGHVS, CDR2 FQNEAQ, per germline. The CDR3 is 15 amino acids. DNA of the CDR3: TGTGCCAGCAGCTTGCGGGCCACAGGGCATTCACCCCTCCACTTT. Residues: CASSLRATGHSPLHF.

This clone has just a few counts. CDR3 protein: CASGLTGESGNTIYF. CDR3 DNA: TGTGCTAGTGGTTTGACAGGGGAATCCGGAAACACCATATATTTT. J is TRBJ1-3 and V is TRBV12-5; TRBD1 matches at 7 bases. Germline V gene sequence: CDR1 LGHNT, CDR2 FRNRAP. The CDR3 spans 15 residues. J was trimmed by 4 bases and V by 2 bases; bases with no gene match: 5.

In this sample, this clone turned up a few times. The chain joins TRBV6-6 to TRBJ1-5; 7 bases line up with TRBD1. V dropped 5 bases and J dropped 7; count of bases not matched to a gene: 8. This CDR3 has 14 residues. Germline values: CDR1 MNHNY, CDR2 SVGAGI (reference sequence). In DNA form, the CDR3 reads TGTGCCAGCAGTCGAGAAGGGGGCAGGCAGCCCCAGCATTTT. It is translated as CASSREGGRQPQHF.

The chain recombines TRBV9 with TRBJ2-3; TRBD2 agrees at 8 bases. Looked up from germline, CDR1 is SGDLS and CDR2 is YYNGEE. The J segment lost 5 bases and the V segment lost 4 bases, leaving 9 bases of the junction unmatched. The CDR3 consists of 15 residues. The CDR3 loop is CASSSMEGLGDTQYF. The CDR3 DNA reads TGTGCCAGCAGCTCAATGGAGGGACTAGGAGATACGCAGTATTTT.

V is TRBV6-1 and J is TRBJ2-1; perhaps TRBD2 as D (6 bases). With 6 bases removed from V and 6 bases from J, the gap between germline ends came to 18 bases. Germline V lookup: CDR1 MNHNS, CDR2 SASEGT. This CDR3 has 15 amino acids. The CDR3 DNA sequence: TGTGCCAGCAGGATAGCGGAACTAAGACTCAATGAGCAGTTCTTC. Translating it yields CASRIAELRLNEQFF.

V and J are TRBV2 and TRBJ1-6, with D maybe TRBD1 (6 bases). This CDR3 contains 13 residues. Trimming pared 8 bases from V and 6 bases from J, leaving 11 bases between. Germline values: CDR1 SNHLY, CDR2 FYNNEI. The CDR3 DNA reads TGTGCCAGCGCAGGGGAAGTTAATTCACCCCTCCACTTT. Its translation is CASAGEVNSPLHF.

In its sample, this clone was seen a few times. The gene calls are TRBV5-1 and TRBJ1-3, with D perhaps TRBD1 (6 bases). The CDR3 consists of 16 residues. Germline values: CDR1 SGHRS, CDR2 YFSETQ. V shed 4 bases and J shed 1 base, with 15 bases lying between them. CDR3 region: CASSNGDTSSGNTIYF. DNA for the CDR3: TGCGCCAGCAGCAACGGGGACACAAGTTCTGGAAACACCATATATTTT.

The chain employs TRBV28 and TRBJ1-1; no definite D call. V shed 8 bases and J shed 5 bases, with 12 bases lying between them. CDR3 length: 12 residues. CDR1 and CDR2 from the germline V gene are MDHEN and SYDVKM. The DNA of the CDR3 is TGTGCCAGCGTTCGGAGGGAGACTGAAGCTTTCTTT. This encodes CASVRRETEAFF.

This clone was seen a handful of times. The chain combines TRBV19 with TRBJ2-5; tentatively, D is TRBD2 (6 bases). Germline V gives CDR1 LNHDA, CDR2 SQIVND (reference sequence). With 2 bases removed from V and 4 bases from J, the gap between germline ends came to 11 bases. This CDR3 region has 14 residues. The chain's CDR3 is CASSISHGGETQYF. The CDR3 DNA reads TGTGCCAGTAGTATAAGTCACGGGGGAGAGACCCAGTACTTC.

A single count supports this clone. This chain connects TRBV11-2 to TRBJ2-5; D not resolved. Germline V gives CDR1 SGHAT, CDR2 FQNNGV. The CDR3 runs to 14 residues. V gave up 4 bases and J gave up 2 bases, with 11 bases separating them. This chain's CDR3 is CASSSRLAQETQYF. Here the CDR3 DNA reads TGTGCCAGCAGCTCAAGACTCGCTCAAGAGACCCAGTACTTC.

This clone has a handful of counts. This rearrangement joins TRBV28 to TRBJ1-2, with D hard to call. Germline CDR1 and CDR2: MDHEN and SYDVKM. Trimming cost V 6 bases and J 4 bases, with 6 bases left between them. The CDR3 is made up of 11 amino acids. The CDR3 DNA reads TGTGCCAGCAGACGGAGCTATGGCTACACCTTC. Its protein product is CASRRSYGYTF.

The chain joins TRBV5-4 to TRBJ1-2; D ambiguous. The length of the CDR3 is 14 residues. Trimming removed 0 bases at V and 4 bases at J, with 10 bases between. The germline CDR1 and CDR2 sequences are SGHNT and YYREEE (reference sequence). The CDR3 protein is CASSLDVGGYGYTF. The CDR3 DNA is TGTGCCAGCAGCTTGGATGTGGGAGGCTATGGCTACACCTTC.

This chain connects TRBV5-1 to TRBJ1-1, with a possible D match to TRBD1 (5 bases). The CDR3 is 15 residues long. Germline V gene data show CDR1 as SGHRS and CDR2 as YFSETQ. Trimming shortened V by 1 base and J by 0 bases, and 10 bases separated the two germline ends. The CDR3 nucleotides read TGCGCCAGCAGCTTGTCAGGGATCATGAACACTGAAGCTTTCTTT. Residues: CASSLSGIMNTEAFF.

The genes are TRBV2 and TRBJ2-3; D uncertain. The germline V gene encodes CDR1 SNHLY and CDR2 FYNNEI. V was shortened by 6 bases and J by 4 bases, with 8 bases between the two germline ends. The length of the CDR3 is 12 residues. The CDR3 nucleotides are TGTGCCAGCAGCTCAAGCCCAGATACGCAGTATTTT. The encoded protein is CASSSSPDTQYF.